These T cell receptor beta chains were read from a single sample in a study of CD8 T cells in Susac syndrome. TCRdb recomputed calls from the immunoSEQ multiplex PCR reads with MiXCR, one row per CDR3 protein. The top ten clones hold roughly 0.1% of a sample with about 200,000 distinct CDR3 sequences, around 95% of them seen once. Input material: CD4+ T cells from PBMCs. Source of these receptors: a human donor in good health. The CDR3 runs from the conserved cysteine through the conserved F or W. The D gene is left open where the match is weak. The listing skips clone size in some rows; elsewhere it reads once, few, many or a size class.

J: TRBJ2-1
V: TRBV29-1
size: once
D: .
CDR3: CSGGGGGQFF
DNA: TGCAGCGGGGGAGGAGGGGGTCAGTTCTTC

J: TRBJ2-5
V: TRBV24-1
size: .
D: .
CDR3: CATSDPLAGWETQYF
DNA: TGTGCCACCAGTGACCCGCTAGCCGGTTGGGAGACCCAGTACTTC

J: TRBJ2-3
V: TRBV30
size: .
D: TRBD2
CDR3: CAWSVLSGSSDTQYF
DNA: TGTGCCTGGAGTGTACTTAGCGGGAGTTCAGATACGCAGTATTTT

J: TRBJ2-1
V: TRBV10-3
size: .
D: .
CDR3: CAISESRGRLYNEQFF
DNA: TGTGCCATCAGTGAGTCTCGGGGTCGGCTATACAATGAGCAGTTCTTC

J: TRBJ2-2
V: TRBV14
size: .
D: TRBD1
CDR3: CASSRQGVSTGELFF
DNA: TGTGCCAGCAGCCGACAGGGAGTTAGCACCGGGGAGCTGTTTTTT

J: TRBJ1-1
V: TRBV5-4
size: .
D: .
CDR3: CASSWSTGNTEAFF
DNA: TGTGCCAGCAGCTGGTCGACAGGAAACACTGAAGCTTTCTTT

J: TRBJ2-4
V: TRBV5-4
size: .
D: TRBD1
CDR3: CASSKDRGPNIQYF
DNA: TGTGCCAGCAGCAAGGACAGGGGGCCGAACATTCAGTACTTC

J: TRBJ2-2
V: TRBV29-1
size: once
D: .
CDR3: CSVEGILGGGTGELFF
DNA: TGCAGCGTTGAAGGAATACTTGGAGGGGGGACCGGGGAGCTGTTTTTT

J: TRBJ2-5
V: TRBV20-1
size: .
D: .
CDR3: CSAGGAGGQETQYF
DNA: TGCAGTGCTGGAGGGGCAGGGGGCCAAGAGACCCAGTACTTC

J: TRBJ2-3
V: TRBV12-3/TRBV12-4
size: .
D: TRBD2
CDR3: CASSFFSGGDTDTQYF
DNA: TGTGCCAGCAGTTTCTTCTCGGGAGGGGACACAGATACGCAGTATTTT

J: TRBJ2-7
V: TRBV7-2
size: .
D: TRBD1
CDR3: CASSLGPGTGVYEQYF
DNA: TGTGCCAGCAGCTTAGGGCCCGGGACAGGGGTCTACGAGCAGTACTTC

J: TRBJ2-7
V: TRBV18
size: .
D: TRBD1
CDR3: CASSPVWTGTDTYEQYF
DNA: TGTGCCAGCTCCCCCGTATGGACCGGGACAGATACCTACGAGCAGTACTTC

J: TRBJ2-7
V: TRBV29-1
size: .
D: TRBD1
CDR3: CSVEQGAKEQYF
DNA: TGCAGCGTTGAACAGGGGGCAAAGGAGCAGTACTTC

J: TRBJ1-1
V: TRBV3-1
size: .
D: .
CDR3: CASSQTDFEAFF
DNA: TGTGCCAGCAGCCAGACAGACTTTGAAGCTTTCTTT

J: TRBJ2-3
V: TRBV20-1
size: .
D: .
CDR3: CTGGRAGTDTQYF
DNA: TGCACCGGAGGGCGGGCGGGCACAGATACGCAGTATTTT

J: TRBJ2-2
V: TRBV24-1
size: once
D: .
CDR3: CATRLFWLFF
DNA: TGTGCCACCAGACTGTTCTGGCTGTTTTTT

J: TRBJ2-5
V: TRBV3-1
size: .
D: .
CDR3: CASSQEGYQETQYF
DNA: TGTGCCAGCAGCCAAGAGGGTTACCAAGAGACCCAGTACTTC

J: TRBJ1-2
V: TRBV12-3/TRBV12-4
size: .
D: .
CDR3: CASSSTANYGYTF
DNA: TGTGCCAGCAGTTCTACAGCTAACTATGGCTACACCTTC

J: TRBJ2-1
V: TRBV12-3/TRBV12-4
size: .
D: TRBD1
CDR3: CASSIGQGIHNEQFF
DNA: TGTGCCAGCAGTATCGGACAGGGCATCCACAATGAGCAGTTCTTC

J: TRBJ2-1
V: TRBV3-1
size: .
D: TRBD2
CDR3: CASSWTSGRDGAEQFF
DNA: TGTGCCAGCAGCTGGACTAGCGGGAGAGATGGTGCTGAGCAGTTCTTC

J: TRBJ2-1
V: TRBV3-1
size: once
D: .
CDR3: CASSALFDYYNEQFF
DNA: TGTGCCAGCAGCGCCCTTTTCGACTACTACAATGAGCAGTTCTTC

J: TRBJ1-1
V: TRBV5-1
size: .
D: .
CDR3: CASSLLGRGNTEAFF
DNA: TGCGCCAGCAGCTTGCTGGGCAGGGGGAACACTGAAGCTTTCTTT

J: TRBJ2-7
V: TRBV11-2
size: .
D: .
CDR3: CASSLVGNLLGAQYF
DNA: TGTGCCAGCAGCTTAGTGGGGAACCTTCTCGGGGCGCAGTACTTC

J: TRBJ2-1
V: TRBV5-1
size: once
D: .
CDR3: CASSPRPGTGNEQFF
DNA: TGCGCCAGCAGCCCCAGGCCGGGTACCGGCAATGAGCAGTTCTTC

J: TRBJ2-3
V: TRBV20-1
size: .
D: .
CDR3: CSARDSLVAGAGHTQYF
DNA: TGCAGTGCTAGAGACTCTCTCGTTGCGGGGGCCGGTCATACGCAGTATTTT

J: TRBJ2-3
V: TRBV5-1
size: .
D: TRBD2
CDR3: CASRTTKGSGGRDTQYF
DNA: TGCGCCAGCAGGACGACGAAGGGGAGCGGGGGAAGAGATACGCAGTATTTT

J: TRBJ1-4
V: TRBV15
size: .
D: .
CDR3: CATSRGQVATNEKLFF
DNA: TGTGCCACCAGCAGAGGACAGGTTGCAACTAATGAAAAACTGTTTTTT